Shown below are 15 T cell receptor beta chains from a single sample sequenced in a study of cytomegalovirus exposure and HLA in healthy donors. It was with 60 Vbeta and 13 Jbeta primers that the PCR ran. Generated by immunoSEQ multiplex PCR, the TCRdb table keeps only in-frame clones and is missing some. The table has over 130,000 clones, approximately 84% seen once. The specimen was PBMCs. Receptors originate from a man younger than 40 in good health and CMV-seropositive.

The chain employs TRBV2 and TRBJ2-3, with TRBD2 matching over 11 bases. Germline V gene lookup returns CDR1 SNHLY and CDR2 FYNNEI. CDR3 length: 18 residues. The ends lost 7 bases at V and 2 bases at J; junction bases unmatched: 14. The DNA of the CDR3 is TGTGCCAGCAATACCCCGGGACTAGCGGATAAACTCACAGATACGCAGTATTTT. Protein product: CASNTPGLADKLTDTQYF.

The chain carries TRBV9 and TRBJ1-2; the D gene is possibly TRBD1 (5 bases). V lost 4 bases and J 11 bases, leaving 21 bases between the germline ends. This CDR3 has 14 residues. Per the germline V gene, CDR1 is SGDLS and CDR2 is YYNGEE. As DNA, the CDR3 is TGTGCCAGCAGCCCCGATATAGGGGCTTCAAGGTACACCTTC. As protein: CASSPDIGASRYTF.

The rearrangement joins TRBV19 to TRBJ1-5, with D perhaps matching TRBD1 (5 bases). The CDR3 spans 16 residues. Germline CDR1 LNHDA, CDR2 SQIVND (reference sequence). V was pared by 1 base and J by 0 bases, with 10 bases between. The chain's CDR3 is CASSIATVYSNQPQHF. The DNA of the CDR3 is TGTGCCAGTAGTATAGCGACAGTTTATAGCAATCAGCCCCAGCATTTT. Using reference TRBV19 and TRBJ1-5 for the parts outside the CDR3, the full variable domain is DGGITQSPKYLFRKEGQNVTLSCEQNLNHDAMYWYRQDPGQGLRLIYYSQIVNDFQKGDIAEGYSVSREKKESFPLTVTSAQKNPTAFYLCASSIATVYSNQPQHFGDGTRLSIL.

The CDR3 is CASSLEEDRVRGLFF. DNA for the CDR3: TGTGCCAGCAGCTTGGAGGAGGACAGGGTGAGGGGACTGTTTTTT. The gene calls are TRBV7-8 and TRBJ1-4, with TRBD1 matching 8 bases. The CDR3 is 15 residues long. Per germline, CDR1 SGHVS and CDR2 FQNEAQ. V lost 3 bases, J lost 13 bases, and 13 bases stayed unmatched.

This chain connects TRBV11-2 to TRBJ2-7, with D possibly matching TRBD2 (5 bases). From germline, CDR1 is SGHAT and CDR2 FQNNGV. The CDR3 has 15 amino acids. Trimming left V 2 bases short and J 7 bases short, with 18 bases between. The CDR3 region has the DNA TGTGCCAGCAGCTTACGTGGAGCCCCCCCGGGGGAGCAGTACTTC. Protein sequence: CASSLRGAPPGEQYF.

The chain recombines TRBV5-6 with TRBJ2-7; 12 bases fit TRBD1. J gave up 6 bases and V 2 bases, and 3 bases lay outside the gene matches. The germline CDR1 and CDR2 sequences are SGHDT and YYEEEE. The CDR3 spans 14 residues. As DNA, the CDR3 is TGTGCCAGCAGCTTCGGGACAGGGGGCGTCGAGCAGTACTTC. It specifies CASSFGTGGVEQYF.

V gene TRBV9 combines with J gene TRBJ1-3, with TRBD1 matching over 7 bases. The CDR3 is 16 residues long. The V gene end was trimmed by 4 bases and the J gene end by 0 bases; junction bases not matched to a gene: 7. Looked up from germline, CDR1 is SGDLS and CDR2 is YYNGEE. The CDR3 protein is CASSLLQGNSGNTIYF. Written as DNA, the CDR3 is TGTGCCAGCAGCTTATTACAGGGGAACTCTGGAAACACCATATATTTT.

The chain employs TRBV2 and TRBJ1-1; D gene uncertain. There are 14 residues in the CDR3. In germline, CDR1 is SNHLY, CDR2 FYNNEI. Trimming removed 6 bases from V and 0 bases from J, with 11 bases in between. The CDR3 DNA follows: TGTGCCAGCAGGCCAGGTCTCATGAACACTGAAGCTTTCTTT. Its translation: CASRPGLMNTEAFF.

Points on this clone: One end of the junction is discordant with germline, which a read error may explain. Other DNA sequences in this sample translate to the same CDR3. V usage is TRBV5-1 and J usage is TRBJ2-3; 11 bases agree with TRBD2. The germline V gene has CDR1 SGHRS and CDR2 YFSETQ. This CDR3 spans 18 amino acids. CDR3 nucleotide sequence: TGCGCCAGCAGTTCCGCCTTAGCGGGAGGGCGACGCACAGATACGCAATATTTT. Translation gives CASSSALAGGRRTDTQYF.

This chain joins TRBV7-2 and TRBJ2-7; TRBD2 is a possible D gene (6 bases). The ends were cut back, 3 bases at V and 4 bases at J, with 13 bases in the middle. This CDR3 has 14 amino acids. Germline CDR1 and CDR2: SGHTA and FQGNSA. DNA for the CDR3: TGTGCCAGCAGCTTTAATCTAGCGAGGTACGAGCAGTACTTC. This translates into CASSFNLARYEQYF.

J is TRBJ1-4 and V is TRBV28, with D unresolved. Trimming removed 8 bases at V and 2 bases at J, with 12 bases between. CDR1 MDHEN and CDR2 SYDVKM come from the germline V gene. This CDR3 comprises 14 residues. The CDR3 protein is CASAEAMTNEKLFF. The DNA for the CDR3 is TGTGCCAGCGCCGAGGCTATGACTAATGAAAAACTGTTTTTT.

The chain carries TRBV27 and TRBJ2-3, with TRBD2 identical over 7 bases. Germline CDR1 MNHEY, CDR2 SMNVEV (reference sequence). V dropped 5 bases and J dropped 1; count of bases not matched to a gene: 6. The CDR3 length is 15 residues. CDR3 region: CASSALAVRTDTQYF. CDR3 DNA: TGTGCCAGCAGTGCCCTAGCGGTACGCACAGATACGCAGTATTTT.

The chain employs TRBV11-2 and TRBJ1-2; no clear D. Between the trimmed V and J ends, which lost 5 bases and 2 bases, there was a span of 9 bases. The germline gives CDR1 SGHAT, CDR2 FQNNGV. The length of the CDR3 is 13 residues. The CDR3 nucleotides read TGTGCCAGCAGCCCTGGCGGAAACTATGGCTACACCTTC. It translates to CASSPGGNYGYTF.

This chain connects TRBV30 to TRBJ1-5; 7 nucleotides agree with TRBD1. Germline loops: CDR1 GTSNPN, CDR2 SVGIG (reference sequence). The CDR3 has 15 amino acids. V dropped 3 bases and J dropped 4; count of bases not matched to a gene: 9. Here the CDR3 reads CAWSLGQVANQPQHF. DNA of the CDR3: TGTGCCTGGAGCCTAGGACAGGTTGCTAATCAGCCCCAGCATTTT. Looking up the rest from reference TRBV30 and TRBJ1-5 gives the full variable domain: SQTIHQWPATLVQPVGSPLSLECTVEGTSNPNLYWYRQAAGRGLQLLFYSVGIGQISSEVPQNLSASRPQDRQFILSSKKLLLSDSGFYLCAWSLGQVANQPQHFGDGTRLSIL.

The CDR3 reads CSVESSGNTIYF. The DNA for the CDR3 is TGCAGCGTTGAGAGCTCTGGAAACACCATATATTTT. The chain combines TRBV29-1 with TRBJ1-3; D remains ambiguous. Trimming shortened V by 3 bases and J by 0 bases, and 3 bases separated the two germline ends. Germline CDR1 and CDR2: SQVTM and ANQGSEA. CDR3 length: 12 amino acids.